This TCR beta chain was captured by sequencing in a study of vaccination and CD4 T cells after COVID-19 (dated by TCRdb to the early 2020s). Turning to the overall study: SARS-CoV-2 positivity had been established in the convalescent patients by nasal swab PCR, and mild disease was recorded in several of these patients and severe disease in one. The convalescent cohort comprised six males and four females, including two Hispanic individuals, seven Caucasians, two Asians and one multiracial person. Participants got two doses of the Pfizer-BioNTech BNT162b2 vaccine (n=8) or two doses of the Moderna mRNA-1273 vaccine (n=2). Post-COVID blood samples were collected from convalescent patients a median of around 96 days after diagnosis, with a range of roughly 35 to 161 days. Post-vaccine blood samples were obtained a median of around 74 days after the second vaccine dose, with a range of about 12 to 241 days. The cultures were stimulated with overlapping spike peptide pools from SARS-CoV-2 and from the common cold coronaviruses HCoV-NL63, HCoV-OC43 and HCoV-229E. Control cultures used a CEFX viral epitope pool as positive control, an HIV-1 Nef peptide pool as negative control, or no peptide. In about 11 COVID-19 convalescent patients and a few infection-naive healthy vaccine recipients, the spike-specific CD4+ TCR repertoire before mRNA vaccination was compared with the repertoire after mRNA vaccination. What the authors observed across the whole study: Among the post-vaccine SARS-CoV-2-reactive clones in convalescent patients, a median around 86% showed up only after vaccination, which suggests vaccine-specific priming. In convalescent patients, nearly all vaccine-specific clones (304 of 307) were found to be mono-reactive for SARS-CoV-2 spike rather than cross-reactive with common cold coronaviruses. An increase in the median number of SARS-CoV-2-reactive clonotypes from approximately 20 after infection to roughly 38 after vaccination was observed, but the change was not found to be significant. Relatively few convalescent patients were included in the study, and early timepoints after natural infection were not analyzed.

The receptor library was made with PCR. DNA from cultured CD4+ T cells was subjected to TCR sequencing with the Oncomine TCR Beta short-read assay at the Johns Hopkins FTIC core. The QIAamp micro DNA kit was used to extract genomic DNA from the cultured CD4+ T cells. Oncomine TCR Beta libraries made from cultured CD4+ T cells were pooled using unique dual indexes and sequenced on an Illumina iSeq 100. From the authors' description of their analysis: Non-productive sequences were removed, and CDR3s not starting with C, not ending with F or W, or shorter than 7 amino acids were discarded. The MANAFEST web application was used to identify antigen-specific clonotypes by comparing peptide-stimulated wells against reference wells and other culture wells. To be called positive, a clone needed an FDR below 0.05, an odds ratio above 5, and a productive frequency above 0.1% in at least two of three replicate wells. Cross-reactive clonotypes were defined as significantly expanded in both SARS-CoV-2 spike wells and at least one common cold coronavirus spike condition. Levenshtein distances (stringdist) and unrooted phylogenetic trees (ape) in R version 3.6.1 were used to assess CDR3 homology. The raw public data were reprocessed by TCRdb itself: fastp quality trimming at Q25, MiXCR clonotype calling, in-frame beta chains only. Identical CDR3 protein sequences are pooled into one entry, listed with their most common genes and DNA. The V and J calls come from TCRdb's annotation, not from the publication. Counted in this sample were around 19,000 distinct CDR3 sequences; less than 85% of them appeared once. Around 5.1% of the sample comes from the top ten.

The CDR3 runs 8 amino acids, cysteine and phenylalanine included. Just CDR3 DNA is preserved here, 24 bases in frame from base 1. CDR1 and CDR2, per the germline V gene (reference sequence), are DFQATT and SNEGSKA. V gives up 7 bases and J gives up 9 bases, and the segment between their germline ends measures 1 base. The treatment or condition label here, explained by the study, means: approximately 10-day PBMC culture with coronavirus spike peptide pools or control peptides (ViraFEST assay). The study used the ViraFEST assay, which expanded antigen-specific T cells with peptide pools and then identified expanded clonotypes by TCR sequencing. The convalescent patients' positive SARS-CoV-2 PCR tests fell between March and December 2020, which was before the Alpha, Beta and Delta variants emerged in the United States. PBMCs were cultured at around 2 million per well in IMDM supplemented with approximately 5% human AB serum and 9.5 to 10 IU/ml IL-2, with approximately 11 ug/ml peptide pools added. Half of the culture medium was replaced with fresh IL-2-containing medium on days 3 and 7. Once the cells had been in culture for ten to eleven days, the EasySep CD4+ T cell isolation kit was used to isolate CD4+ T cells by negative selection. Ficoll-Paque Plus gradient centrifugation was used to isolate PBMCs from whole blood, and the isolated PBMCs were then either used fresh or cryopreserved at -140C. In general, triplicate wells were set up for every culture condition.

With regard to this clonotype: The specificity of this receptor is unknown. Base qualities are not provided; no much larger clone lies one nucleotide away.

This TCR was recovered from a human donor who had recovered from COVID-19. The rearranged segments are TRBV20-1 and TRBJ1-6, with no confident D gene call. Sequences were obtained from CD4+ T cells from blood, cultured in vitro. This receptor has the CDR3 CSGSPLHF. In nucleotide form, the sequence is TGCAGTGGTTCACCCCTCCACTTT.